The text below deals with one TCR beta chain. This CDR3 has 14 residues. Deletions cut 5 bases from V and 1 base from J, with 9 bases between. CDR1 and CDR2 from the germline V gene are SEHNR and FQNEAQ (reference sequence). The entry originates in a study of blood T cell repertoires in COVID-19. Study details: Italy, Spain and the United States were the sources of the convalescent and acute COVID-19 samples.

Profiling relied on immunoSEQ multiplex PCR, and the TCRdb table lists in-frame clones only, not all of them. The sample lists fewer than 110,000 clones; 89% were seen once. The sample consisted of peripheral blood. The sequence was obtained from an older woman with acute or convalescent COVID-19. This sequence joins TRBV7-9 and TRBJ2-1; D remains unclear. For the CDR3, the DNA is TGTGCCAGCAGCCCCCAGAGGTCCTACAATGAGCAGTTCTTC. It is translated as CASSPQRSYNEQFF.